The sequence of this T cell receptor (beta chain) was determined in a study of CD8 T cells in Susac syndrome. Only one count was recorded for this clonotype. Its target is unknown. V was clipped by 3 bases and J by 0 bases, with 18 bases between them. The CDR3 has 17 residues. Germline CDR1 reads DFQATT; CDR2 reads SNEGSKA (reference sequence). Overall study results and limits: In Susac syndrome, CD4+ T cell repertoires lacked any clonal expansion.

Negative isolation was applied to CD8+ and CD4+ T cells, and FACS enrichment was applied to TEMRA cells. Roughly 0.45 to 1 ug RNA was reverse transcribed with random hexamers. TCR beta CDR3 was amplified by immunoSEQ multiplex PCR. This amplification extended across 54 Vbeta and 13 Jbeta segments. Via MiXCR, TCRdb re-called the immunoSEQ multiplex PCR reads, giving one row per CDR3 protein. The sample contains hundreds of thousands of distinct CDR3 sequences, 90% to 96% of which appear only once. The sequence was obtained from a human donor with Susac syndrome. The specimen sequenced was CD4+ T cells from PBMCs. The J gene is TRBJ1-5, the V gene TRBV20-1, with D possibly TRBD1 on 6 matching bases. CDR3 residues: CSASPGHKLYSNQPQHF. CDR3 sequence (DNA): TGCAGTGCTAGCCCGGGACATAAACTTTATAGCAATCAGCCCCAGCATTTT.